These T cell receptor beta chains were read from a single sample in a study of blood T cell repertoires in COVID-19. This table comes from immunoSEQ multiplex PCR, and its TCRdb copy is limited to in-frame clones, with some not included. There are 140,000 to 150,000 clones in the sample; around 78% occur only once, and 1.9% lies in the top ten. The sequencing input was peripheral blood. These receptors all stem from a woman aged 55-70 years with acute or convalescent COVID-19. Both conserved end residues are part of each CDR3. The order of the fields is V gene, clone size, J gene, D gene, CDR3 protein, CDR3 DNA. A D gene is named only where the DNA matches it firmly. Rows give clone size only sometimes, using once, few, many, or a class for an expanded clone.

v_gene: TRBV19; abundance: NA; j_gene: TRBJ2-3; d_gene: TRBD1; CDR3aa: CASRGDRYTDTQYF; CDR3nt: TGTGCCAGTAGGGGGGACAGATACACAGATACGCAGTATTTT
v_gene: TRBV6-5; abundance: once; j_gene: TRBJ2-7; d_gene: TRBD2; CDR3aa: CASSFREGYEQYF; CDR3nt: TGTGCCAGCAGTTTCAGGGAGGGATACGAGCAGTACTTC
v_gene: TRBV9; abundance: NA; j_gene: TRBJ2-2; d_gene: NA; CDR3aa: CASTWALNTGELFF; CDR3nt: TGTGCCAGCACTTGGGCCCTGAACACCGGGGAGCTGTTTTTT
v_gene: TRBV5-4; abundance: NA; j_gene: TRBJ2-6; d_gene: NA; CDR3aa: CASSLTQVQAGANVLTF; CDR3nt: TGTGCCAGCAGCTTGACGCAGGTTCAGGCTGGGGCCAACGTCCTGACTTTC
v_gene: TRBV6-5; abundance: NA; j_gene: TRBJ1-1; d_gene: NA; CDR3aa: CATFPGQILNTEAFF; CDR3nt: TGTGCCACCTTCCCCGGACAGATTCTTAACACTGAAGCTTTCTTT
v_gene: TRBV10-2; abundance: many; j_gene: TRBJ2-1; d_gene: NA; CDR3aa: CATLWQSYNEQFF; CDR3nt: TGCGCCACCTTGTGGCAGTCCTACAATGAGCAGTTCTTC
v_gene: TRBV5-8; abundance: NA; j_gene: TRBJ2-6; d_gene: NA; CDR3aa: CASSLGPGSSGANVLTF; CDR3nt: TGTGCCAGCAGCTTGGGTCCGGGGTCCTCTGGGGCCAACGTCCTGACTTTC
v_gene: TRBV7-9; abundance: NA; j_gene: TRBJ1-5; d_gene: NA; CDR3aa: CASSLDSSNQPQHF; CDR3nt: TGTGCCAGCAGCCTCGACAGCTCTAATCAGCCCCAGCATTTT
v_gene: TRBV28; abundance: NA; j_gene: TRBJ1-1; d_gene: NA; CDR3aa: CASSSLRGSGGDTEAFF; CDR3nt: TGTGCCAGCAGTTCACTTAGGGGCAGCGGGGGGGACACTGAAGCTTTCTTT
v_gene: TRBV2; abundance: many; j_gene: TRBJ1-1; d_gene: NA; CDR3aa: CASSAVVGQVEAFF; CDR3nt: TGTGCCAGCAGCGCCGTTGTGGGGCAGGTTGAAGCTTTCTTT
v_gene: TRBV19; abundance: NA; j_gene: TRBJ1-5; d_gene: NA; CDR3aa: CASSIDPRSPSNQPQHF; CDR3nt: TGTGCCAGTAGTATAGACCCACGGTCCCCGAGCAATCAGCCCCAGCATTTT
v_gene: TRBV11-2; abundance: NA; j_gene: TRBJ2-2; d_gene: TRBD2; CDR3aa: CASSPTPRLAGVAGELFF; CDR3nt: TGTGCCAGCAGTCCGACCCCCAGACTAGCGGGAGTGGCCGGGGAGCTGTTTTTT
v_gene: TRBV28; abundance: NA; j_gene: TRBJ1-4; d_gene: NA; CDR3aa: CASSLIGEGMEKLFF; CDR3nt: TGTGCCAGCAGTTTGATAGGGGAGGGAATGGAAAAACTGTTTTTT
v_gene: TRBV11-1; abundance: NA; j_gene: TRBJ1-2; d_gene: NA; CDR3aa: CASSRLGTVGYTF; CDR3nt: TGTGCCAGCAGCCGCTTAGGGACTGTTGGCTACACCTTC
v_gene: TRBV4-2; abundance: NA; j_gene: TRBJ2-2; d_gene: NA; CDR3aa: CASSQRGAGGGVSTGELFF; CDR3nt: TGTGCCAGCAGCCAAAGGGGGGCCGGCGGGGGAGTTAGCACCGGGGAGCTGTTTTTT
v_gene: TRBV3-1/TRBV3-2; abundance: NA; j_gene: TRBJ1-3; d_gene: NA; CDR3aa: CASSQAHGLGNTIYF; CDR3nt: TGTGCCAGCAGCCAAGCCCACGGGTTAGGAAACACCATATATTTT
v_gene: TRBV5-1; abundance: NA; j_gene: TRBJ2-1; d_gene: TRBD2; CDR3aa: CASSLDGTSYNEQFF; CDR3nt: TGCGCCAGCAGCTTGGACGGGACTAGTTACAATGAGCAGTTCTTC
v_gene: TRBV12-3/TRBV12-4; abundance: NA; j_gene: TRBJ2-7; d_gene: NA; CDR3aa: CASSSYYEQYF; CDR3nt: TGTGCCAGCAGTTCTTATTACGAGCAGTACTTC
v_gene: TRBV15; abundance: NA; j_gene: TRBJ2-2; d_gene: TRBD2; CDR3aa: CATSPGLAGNTGELFF; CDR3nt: TGTGCCACCAGCCCGGGACTAGCGGGTAACACCGGGGAGCTGTTTTTT
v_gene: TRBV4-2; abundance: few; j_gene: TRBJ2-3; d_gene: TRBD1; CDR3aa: CASSQDRPGTAWGDTQYF; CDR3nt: TGTGCCAGCAGCCAAGATCGACCCGGGACAGCCTGGGGGGATACGCAGTATTTT
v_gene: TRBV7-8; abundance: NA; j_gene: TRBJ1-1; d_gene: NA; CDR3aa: CASSLVGGNTEAFF; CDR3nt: TGTGCCAGCAGCTTAGTAGGAGGGAACACTGAAGCTTTCTTT
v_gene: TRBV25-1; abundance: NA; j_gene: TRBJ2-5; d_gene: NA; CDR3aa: CASSATGTQYF; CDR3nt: TGTGCCAGCAGTGCGACGGGGACCCAGTACTTC
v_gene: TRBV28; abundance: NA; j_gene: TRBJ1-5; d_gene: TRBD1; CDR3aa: CATLRGTGNYQPQHF; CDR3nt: TGTGCCACCCTCCGGGGGACAGGGAATTATCAGCCCCAGCATTTT
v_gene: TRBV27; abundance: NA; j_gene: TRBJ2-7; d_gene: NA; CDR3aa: CASSAGATYEQYF; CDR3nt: TGTGCCAGCAGCGCGGGCGCTACCTACGAGCAGTACTTC
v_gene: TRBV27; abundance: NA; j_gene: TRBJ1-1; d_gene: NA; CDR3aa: CASSPHYGGAGRGTEAFF; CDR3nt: TGTGCCAGCAGTCCGCACTATGGGGGAGCGGGGAGAGGCACTGAAGCTTTCTTT
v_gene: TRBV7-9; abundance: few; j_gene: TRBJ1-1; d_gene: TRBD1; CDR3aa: CASSLQPQGANTEAFF; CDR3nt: TGTGCCAGCAGCTTACAACCCCAGGGGGCGAACACTGAAGCTTTCTTT
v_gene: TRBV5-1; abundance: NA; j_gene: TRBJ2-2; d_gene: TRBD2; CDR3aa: CASSLDGGTGELFF; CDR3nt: TGCGCCAGCAGCTTAGACGGGGGGACCGGGGAGCTGTTTTTT
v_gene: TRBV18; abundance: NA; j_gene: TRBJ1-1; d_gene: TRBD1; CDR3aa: CASSRDRGNTEAFF; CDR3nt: TGTGCCAGCTCACGAGACAGGGGTAACACTGAAGCTTTCTTT